This T cell receptor (beta chain) was identified during a study of technical replicates of blood from several donors. Sequenced by immunoSEQ multiplex PCR; TCRdb stores in-frame clones only, minus some. Among about 64,000 clones, approximately 86% were seen once, and the ten largest hold about 5%. The sequence came from a human donor in good health. Some clones in this sample may be carry-over from other donors' samples. The sample taken for sequencing was PBMCs.

CDR3 DNA sequence: TGCGCCAGCAGCCAAGAGGACAGCTCTGGAAACACCATATATTTT. Its protein is CASSQEDSSGNTIYF. J is TRBJ1-3 and V is TRBV4-3, with a tentative D call TRBD1 (6 bases). The CDR3 length is 15 residues. CDR1 and CDR2 from the germline V gene are LGHNA and YSLEER. Trimming stripped 0 bases from V and 0 bases from J, with 6 bases between.